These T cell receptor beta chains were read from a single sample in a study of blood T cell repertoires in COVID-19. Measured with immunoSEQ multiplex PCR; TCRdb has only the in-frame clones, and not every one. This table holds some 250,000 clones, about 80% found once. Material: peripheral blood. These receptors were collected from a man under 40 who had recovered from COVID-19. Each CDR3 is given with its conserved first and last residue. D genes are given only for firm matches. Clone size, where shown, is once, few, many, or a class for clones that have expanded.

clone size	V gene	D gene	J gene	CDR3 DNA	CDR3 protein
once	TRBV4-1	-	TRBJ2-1	TGCGCCAGCAGCCCCCGGGGAGCGCAGGGGAGCTACAATGAGCAGTTCTTC	CASSPRGAQGSYNEQFF
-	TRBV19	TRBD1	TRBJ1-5	TGTGCCAGTAGTATTAGGCCTCCGGGACAGGGGGATCAGCCCCAGCATTTT	CASSIRPPGQGDQPQHF
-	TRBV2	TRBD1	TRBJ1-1	TGTGCCAGCAGGAGAATTCAGGGGGCTGGGGCTTTCTTT	CASRRIQGAGAFF
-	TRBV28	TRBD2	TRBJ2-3	TGTGCCAGCACCCCTACCCCTAGCGGGGGGACCACAGATACGCAGTATTTT	CASTPTPSGGTTDTQYF
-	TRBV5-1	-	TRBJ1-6	TGCGCCAGCAGCTTGGCTCAGGGTGATAGGAGTTCACCCCTCCACTTT	CASSLAQGDRSSPLHF
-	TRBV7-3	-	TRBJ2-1	TGTGCCAGCAGCTTAGATGGGCCCTACAATGAGCAGTTCTTC	CASSLDGPYNEQFF
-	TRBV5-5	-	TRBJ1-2	TGTGCCAGCAGCTTGGCCGGGGTAGGAGCCTATGGCTACACCTTC	CASSLAGVGAYGYTF
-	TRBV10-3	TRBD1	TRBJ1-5	TGTGCCATCAGCCAGACAGGGAAAAACAATCAGCCCCAGCATTTT	CAISQTGKNNQPQHF
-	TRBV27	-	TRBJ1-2	TGTGCCAGCAACTTACAGGGACCCGTGGGAGGCTACACCTTC	CASNLQGPVGGYTF
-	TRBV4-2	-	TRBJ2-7	TGTGCCAGCAGCCAAGAGCCCCCTGCGGCGGGGCGGCCCTACGAGCAGTACTTC	CASSQEPPAAGRPYEQYF
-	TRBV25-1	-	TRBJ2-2	TGTGCCAGCATCGGTACCGGGGAGCTGTTTTTT	CASIGTGELFF
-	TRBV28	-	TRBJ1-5	TGTGCCAGCGGTTATGGCGGCATTGGGCAGCCCCAGCATTTT	CASGYGGIGQPQHF
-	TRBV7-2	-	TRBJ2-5	TGTGCCAGCAGCCCCGTAGTTAGGGGAGAGACCCAGTACTTC	CASSPVVRGETQYF
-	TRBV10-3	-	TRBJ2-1	TGTGCCATCAGTGAGTGGGGCAGCCACAATGAGCAGTTCTTC	CAISEWGSHNEQFF
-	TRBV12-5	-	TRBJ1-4	TGTGCTAGTGGTTTGGGGGGGCCCGGGAATGAAAAACTGTTTTTT	CASGLGGPGNEKLFF
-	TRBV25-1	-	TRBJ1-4	TGTGCCAGCAGGAAGAGCGGCGGTGAAAAACTGTTTTTT	CASRKSGGEKLFF
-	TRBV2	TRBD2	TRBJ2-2	TGTGCCAGCAGCCCGGCACTAGCGGGGGCCACCGGGGAGCTGTTTTTT	CASSPALAGATGELFF
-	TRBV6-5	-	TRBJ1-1	TGTGCCAGCAGGGGTGGGCAGAACACTGAAGCTTTCTTT	CASRGGQNTEAFF
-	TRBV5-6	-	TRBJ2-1	TGTGCCAGCAGGTTTGGGGGCCCGGGCAATGAGCAGTTCTTC	CASRFGGPGNEQFF
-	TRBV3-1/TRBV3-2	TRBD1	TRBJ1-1	TGTGCCAGCAGCCCTTGGGACAGGGGAGGAAAACGGACTGAAGCTTTCTTT	CASSPWDRGGKRTEAFF
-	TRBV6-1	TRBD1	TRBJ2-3	TGTGCCAGCAGTGAGACAGGGCCCAGCACAGATACGCAGTATTTT	CASSETGPSTDTQYF
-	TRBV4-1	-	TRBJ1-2	TGCGCCAGCAGCCCTTACCGGACAGACAACTATGGCTACACCTTC	CASSPYRTDNYGYTF
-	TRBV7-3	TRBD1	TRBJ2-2	TGTGCCAGCAGCGCCGGGACAGGGGGTACCGGGGAGCTGTTTTTT	CASSAGTGGTGELFF
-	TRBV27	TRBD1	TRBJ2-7	TGTGCCAGCAGTTCGAGGACAGGCCCATCCTACGAGCAGTACTTC	CASSSRTGPSYEQYF
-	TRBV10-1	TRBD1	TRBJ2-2	TGCGCCAGCAGTGAGTCAGGGACAGGACCTAACACCGGGGAGCTGTTTTTT	CASSESGTGPNTGELFF
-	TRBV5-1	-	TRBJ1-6	TGCGCCAGCAGCACCCGCGGGGGCAAGGGGTCACCCCTCCACTTT	CASSTRGGKGSPLHF
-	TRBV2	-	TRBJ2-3	TGTGCCAGCAGTGGCGTAGGCGGGACAGATACGCAGTATTTT	CASSGVGGTDTQYF
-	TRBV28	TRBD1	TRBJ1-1	TGTGCCAGCAGCCAACAGGGGGGGAACACTGAAGCTTTCTTT	CASSQQGGNTEAFF
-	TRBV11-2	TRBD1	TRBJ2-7	TGTGCCAGCAGCCTACCGGGACAGGGGATCTACGAGCAGTACTTC	CASSLPGQGIYEQYF
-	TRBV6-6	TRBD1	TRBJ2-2	TGTGCCAGCAGCCCGACAGGGGGCGTTAAAGGATTATCGAACACCGGGGAGCTGTTTTTT	CASSPTGGVKGLSNTGELFF
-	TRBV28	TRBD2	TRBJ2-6	TGTGCCAGCAGTTTGACTAGCGGGGAGACTGGGGCCAACGTCCTGACTTTC	CASSLTSGETGANVLTF
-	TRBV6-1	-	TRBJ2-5	TGTGCCAGCAGTGAAAGTCCAGGCCAAGAGACCCAGTACTTC	CASSESPGQETQYF
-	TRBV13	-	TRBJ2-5	TGTGCCAGCAGCTTAAGGGCAGGGGTCTGGGAGACCCAGTACTTC	CASSLRAGVWETQYF
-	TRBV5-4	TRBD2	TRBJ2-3	TGTGCCAGCAGCCAAGCCCCTAGCGGTACAGATACGCAGTATTTT	CASSQAPSGTDTQYF
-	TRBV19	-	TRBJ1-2	TGTGCCAGCAGGACAGCCTATGGCTACACCTTC	CASRTAYGYTF
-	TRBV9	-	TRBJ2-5	TGTGCCAGCAGCCCCCAGGGAGGTTTCGCGACCCAGTACTTC	CASSPQGGFATQYF
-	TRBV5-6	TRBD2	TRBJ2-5	TGTGCCAGCAGCACATGGTGGCTAGCGGGGGAAGAGACCCAGTACTTC	CASSTWWLAGEETQYF
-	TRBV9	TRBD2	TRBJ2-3	TGTGCCAGCAGCGTAGACGGGAGGCCGGCTAGCGGGTACACAGATACGCAGTATTTT	CASSVDGRPASGYTDTQYF
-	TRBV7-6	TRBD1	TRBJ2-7	TGTGCCAGCAGCTCCGCCGGGACAGAGACCTACGAGCAGTACTTC	CASSSAGTETYEQYF
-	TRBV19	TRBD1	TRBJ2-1	TGTGCCAGTAGTAGGGGACAGGGCCCCCCTTACAATGAGCAGTTCTTC	CASSRGQGPPYNEQFF
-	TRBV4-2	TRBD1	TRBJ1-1	TGTGCCAGCAGCCAAGGAGACAGGGGGCTCACTGAAGCTTTCTTT	CASSQGDRGLTEAFF
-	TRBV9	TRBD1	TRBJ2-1	TGTGCCAGCAGCCCCAGGACAGGGAACAATGAGCAGTTCTTC	CASSPRTGNNEQFF
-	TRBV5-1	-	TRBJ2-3	TGCGCCAGCAGCTTGGGGAACCAGGGCACAGATACGCAGTATTTT	CASSLGNQGTDTQYF
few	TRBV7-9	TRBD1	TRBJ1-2	TGTGCCAGCAGCGGGGGACTGAACAGGGGGAAAGTCTATGGCTACACCTTC	CASSGGLNRGKVYGYTF
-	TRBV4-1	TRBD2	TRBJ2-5	TGCGCCAGCAGCCAAAGGGGACTAGCGGGGGGAGTACGCTTGGAGACCCAGTACTTC	CASSQRGLAGGVRLETQYF
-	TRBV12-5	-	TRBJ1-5	TGTGCTAGTGGTTTGGTTAAACAGGTTAGATATAGCAATCAGCCCCAGCATTTT	CASGLVKQVRYSNQPQHF
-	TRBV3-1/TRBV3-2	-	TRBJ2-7	TGTGCCAGCAGCCAAGATCTCGCCAGTCGCTCCTACGAGCAGTACTTC	CASSQDLASRSYEQYF
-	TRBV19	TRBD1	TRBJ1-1	TGTGCCAGTAGTACGCCCGGGACAGCCCACACTGAAGCTTTCTTT	CASSTPGTAHTEAFF
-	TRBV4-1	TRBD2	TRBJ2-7	TGCGCCAGCAGCCAAGAAATAGCGGGGGTTGAGCAGTACTTC	CASSQEIAGVEQYF
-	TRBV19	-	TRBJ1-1	TGTGCCAGTAGTGGACAATACACTGAAGCTTTCTTT	CASSGQYTEAFF
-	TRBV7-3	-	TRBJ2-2	TGTGCCAGCAGCTACGGTATCGGGGAGCTGTTTTTT	CASSYGIGELFF
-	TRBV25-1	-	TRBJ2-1	TGTGCCAGCAGCTTAACAGGGACCTACAATGAGCAGTTCTTC	CASSLTGTYNEQFF